These T cell receptor beta chains were read from a single sample in a study of CD8+ T cells in alopecia areata. TCRdb's copy holds only in-frame clones and misses some; the assay was immunoSEQ multiplex PCR. This sample has about 180,000 clones, with about 63% found just once. Sequenced material: CD4+ T cells sorted from blood, taken at week 0. Source of these receptors: a human donor with alopecia areata. Each CDR3 is given with its conserved first and last residue. A D gene is named only where the DNA matches it firmly. Size tells how often a clone was seen (once, few, many) or the class of an expanded clone, and some rows leave it out.

d_call: TRBD2
clone_size: .
cdr3_length: 13
j_call: TRBJ2-3
v_call: TRBV29-1
cdr3_aa: CSVISGNTDTQYF
cdr3_nt: TGCAGCGTCATTAGCGGGAACACAGATACGCAGTATTTT

d_call: TRBD1
clone_size: .
cdr3_length: 13
j_call: TRBJ1-2
v_call: TRBV9
cdr3_aa: CASSADRARGYTF
cdr3_nt: TGTGCCAGCAGCGCCGACAGGGCTCGTGGCTACACCTTC

d_call: .
clone_size: .
cdr3_length: 13
j_call: TRBJ2-3
v_call: TRBV29-1
cdr3_aa: CSVALLVADTQYF
cdr3_nt: TGCAGCGTCGCGTTATTAGTCGCAGATACGCAGTATTTT

d_call: .
clone_size: .
cdr3_length: 12
j_call: TRBJ1-4
v_call: TRBV2
cdr3_aa: CASSDWAEKLFF
cdr3_nt: TGTGCCAGCAGTGACTGGGCTGAAAAACTGTTTTTT

d_call: .
clone_size: few
cdr3_length: 14
j_call: TRBJ2-1
v_call: TRBV29-1
cdr3_aa: CSVVGTSGTDEQFF
cdr3_nt: TGCAGCGTTGTAGGGACATCGGGCACGGATGAGCAGTTCTTC

d_call: .
clone_size: .
cdr3_length: 15
j_call: TRBJ2-5
v_call: TRBV30
cdr3_aa: CAWNSGQGNQETQYF
cdr3_nt: TGTGCCTGGAACTCCGGGCAGGGGAACCAAGAGACCCAGTACTTC

d_call: TRBD1
clone_size: .
cdr3_length: 18
j_call: TRBJ1-5
v_call: TRBV6-1
cdr3_aa: CASSEPYDWTGGNQPQHF
cdr3_nt: TGTGCCAGCAGTGAACCATACGATTGGACAGGGGGAAATCAGCCCCAGCATTTT

d_call: TRBD1
clone_size: once
cdr3_length: 14
j_call: TRBJ1-1
v_call: TRBV29-1
cdr3_aa: CSVRRGQGGSEAFF
cdr3_nt: TGCAGCGTTCGTAGGGGACAGGGAGGATCTGAAGCTTTCTTT

d_call: TRBD1
clone_size: .
cdr3_length: 12
j_call: TRBJ2-1
v_call: TRBV29-1
cdr3_aa: CSVERTGNEQFF
cdr3_nt: TGCAGCGTAGAGAGGACAGGCAATGAGCAGTTCTTC

d_call: TRBD1
clone_size: few
cdr3_length: 14
j_call: TRBJ1-5
v_call: TRBV29-1
cdr3_aa: CSVATGPKNQPQHF
cdr3_nt: TGCAGCGTTGCGACAGGGCCGAAGAATCAGCCCCAGCATTTT

d_call: .
clone_size: .
cdr3_length: 14
j_call: TRBJ2-5
v_call: TRBV5-6
cdr3_aa: CASSLARGSETQYF
cdr3_nt: TGTGCCAGCAGCTTGGCGCGTGGGAGCGAGACCCAGTACTTC

d_call: TRBD1
clone_size: .
cdr3_length: 15
j_call: TRBJ2-1
v_call: TRBV27
cdr3_aa: CASSFGQGRNNEQFF
cdr3_nt: TGTGCCAGCAGTTTCGGACAGGGGAGGAACAATGAGCAGTTCTTC

d_call: .
clone_size: .
cdr3_length: 13
j_call: TRBJ2-5
v_call: TRBV28
cdr3_aa: CASRQGGVETQYF
cdr3_nt: TGTGCCAGCAGGCAGGGGGGCGTCGAGACCCAGTACTTC

d_call: TRBD1
clone_size: few
cdr3_length: 15
j_call: TRBJ1-1
v_call: TRBV5-1
cdr3_aa: CASSLGRGTGFGAFF
cdr3_nt: TGCGCCAGCAGCTTGGGACGAGGGACAGGGTTTGGAGCTTTCTTT

d_call: .
clone_size: .
cdr3_length: 14
j_call: TRBJ1-6
v_call: TRBV5-4
cdr3_aa: CASSLLRGNSPLHF
cdr3_nt: TGTGCCAGCAGCTTGCTGAGGGGTAATTCACCCCTCCACTTT

d_call: .
clone_size: few
cdr3_length: 17
j_call: TRBJ2-2
v_call: TRBV9
cdr3_aa: CASSVATVGLNTGELFF
cdr3_nt: TGTGCCAGCAGCGTAGCTACGGTAGGACTTAACACCGGGGAGCTGTTTTTT

d_call: .
clone_size: .
cdr3_length: 15
j_call: TRBJ1-5
v_call: TRBV30
cdr3_aa: CAWSASLSGGQPQHF
cdr3_nt: TGTGCCTGGAGTGCCTCATTGTCAGGCGGTCAGCCCCAGCATTTT

d_call: TRBD1
clone_size: .
cdr3_length: 16
j_call: TRBJ2-3
v_call: TRBV11-2
cdr3_aa: CASSRTGQGRTDTQYF
cdr3_nt: TGTGCCAGCAGCCGGACCGGACAGGGGCGAACAGATACGCAGTATTTT

d_call: TRBD1
clone_size: .
cdr3_length: 14
j_call: TRBJ2-3
v_call: TRBV5-6
cdr3_aa: CASSRTGGTDTQYF
cdr3_nt: TGTGCCAGCAGCCGGACAGGGGGCACAGATACGCAGTATTTT

d_call: TRBD2
clone_size: few
cdr3_length: 17
j_call: TRBJ2-5
v_call: TRBV5-1
cdr3_aa: CASRDTWTSGGQETQYF
cdr3_nt: TGCGCCAGCAGGGACACCTGGACTAGCGGGGGCCAGGAGACCCAGTACTTC

d_call: .
clone_size: .
cdr3_length: 13
j_call: TRBJ1-1
v_call: TRBV29-1
cdr3_aa: CSVRDTANTEAFF
cdr3_nt: TGCAGCGTTAGGGACACCGCGAACACTGAAGCTTTCTTT

d_call: .
clone_size: few
cdr3_length: 12
j_call: TRBJ1-4
v_call: TRBV29-1
cdr3_aa: CSVVASNEKLFF
cdr3_nt: TGCAGCGTTGTGGCAAGTAATGAAAAACTGTTTTTT

d_call: .
clone_size: .
cdr3_length: 13
j_call: TRBJ1-2
v_call: TRBV29-1
cdr3_aa: CSVRNREGYGYTF
cdr3_nt: TGCAGCGTTAGGAACAGGGAGGGCTATGGCTACACCTTC

d_call: .
clone_size: .
cdr3_length: 14
j_call: TRBJ2-7
v_call: TRBV5-1
cdr3_aa: CASSLGGVAYEQYF
cdr3_nt: TGCGCCAGCAGCTTGGGCGGAGTAGCGTACGAGCAGTACTTC

d_call: .
clone_size: few
cdr3_length: 15
j_call: TRBJ2-1
v_call: TRBV30
cdr3_aa: CAWSPIWISYNEQFF
cdr3_nt: TGTGCCTGGAGTCCCATTTGGATTTCGTACAATGAGCAGTTCTTC

d_call: TRBD1
clone_size: once
cdr3_length: 15
j_call: TRBJ1-4
v_call: TRBV30
cdr3_aa: CAWSTSTGGLEKLFF
cdr3_nt: TGTGCCTGGAGCACCTCGACAGGGGGCCTCGAAAAACTGTTTTTT

d_call: .
clone_size: .
cdr3_length: 11
j_call: TRBJ1-5
v_call: TRBV5-1
cdr3_aa: CASSLGQPQHF
cdr3_nt: TGCGCCAGCAGCTTAGGGCAGCCCCAGCATTTT

d_call: .
clone_size: .
cdr3_length: 14
j_call: TRBJ1-2
v_call: TRBV30
cdr3_aa: CAWRGQGVNYGYTF
cdr3_nt: TGTGCCTGGAGGGGTCAGGGAGTTAACTATGGCTACACCTTC

d_call: .
clone_size: few
cdr3_length: 15
j_call: TRBJ1-4
v_call: TRBV2
cdr3_aa: CASTRDISTNEKLFF
cdr3_nt: TGTGCCAGCACCCGGGACATCTCAACTAATGAAAAACTGTTTTTT

d_call: .
clone_size: .
cdr3_length: 14
j_call: TRBJ1-2
v_call: TRBV27
cdr3_aa: CASTPTGASSGYTF
cdr3_nt: TGTGCCAGCACCCCGACAGGCGCCTCTTCTGGCTACACCTTC

d_call: .
clone_size: .
cdr3_length: 13
j_call: TRBJ1-1
v_call: TRBV11-2
cdr3_aa: CASSLTDNTEAFF
cdr3_nt: TGTGCCAGCAGCTTAACGGATAACACTGAAGCTTTCTTT

d_call: .
clone_size: .
cdr3_length: 12
j_call: TRBJ1-5
v_call: TRBV14
cdr3_aa: CASSPRLQPQHF
cdr3_nt: TGTGCCAGCAGCCCTAGACTTCAGCCCCAGCATTTT

d_call: TRBD1
clone_size: few
cdr3_length: 14
j_call: TRBJ2-1
v_call: TRBV29-1
cdr3_aa: CSVAGQGANNEQFF
cdr3_nt: TGCAGCGTTGCGGGTCAGGGGGCGAACAATGAGCAGTTCTTC

d_call: TRBD1
clone_size: few
cdr3_length: 12
j_call: TRBJ1-1
v_call: TRBV29-1
cdr3_aa: CSVKGAHAEAFF
cdr3_nt: TGCAGCGTTAAGGGGGCGCACGCTGAAGCTTTCTTT

d_call: .
clone_size: .
cdr3_length: 14
j_call: TRBJ2-4
v_call: TRBV21-1
cdr3_aa: CASSNCPYGNIQYF
cdr3_nt: TGTGCCAGCAGCAATTGTCCATACGGAAACATTCAGTACTTC

d_call: .
clone_size: few
cdr3_length: 11
j_call: TRBJ2-1
v_call: TRBV9
cdr3_aa: CASSVGDEQFF
cdr3_nt: TGTGCCAGCAGCGTAGGGGATGAGCAGTTCTTC

d_call: TRBD2
clone_size: .
cdr3_length: 15
j_call: TRBJ2-5
v_call: TRBV7-2
cdr3_aa: CASSLEAGGQETQYF
cdr3_nt: TGTGCCAGCAGCTTAGAGGCGGGAGGTCAAGAGACCCAGTACTTC

d_call: TRBD1
clone_size: .
cdr3_length: 14
j_call: TRBJ2-1
v_call: TRBV29-1
cdr3_aa: CSVFVGTDYNEQFF
cdr3_nt: TGCAGCGTTTTTGTCGGGACAGACTACAATGAGCAGTTCTTC

d_call: TRBD2
clone_size: .
cdr3_length: 15
j_call: TRBJ2-3
v_call: TRBV6-5
cdr3_aa: CASSRVGLAADTQYF
cdr3_nt: TGTGCCAGCAGCCGAGTGGGACTAGCGGCAGATACGCAGTATTTT

d_call: .
clone_size: .
cdr3_length: 15
j_call: TRBJ1-2
v_call: TRBV15
cdr3_aa: CATSRGDGGAYGYTF
cdr3_nt: TGTGCCACCAGCAGAGGTGACGGGGGGGCCTATGGCTACACCTTC

d_call: TRBD1
clone_size: .
cdr3_length: 15
j_call: TRBJ1-1
v_call: TRBV29-1
cdr3_aa: CSVEDPRGRRTEAFF
cdr3_nt: TGCAGCGTTGAAGACCCCAGGGGGCGGAGAACTGAAGCTTTCTTT

d_call: .
clone_size: .
cdr3_length: 11
j_call: TRBJ1-2
v_call: TRBV20-1
cdr3_aa: CSARDLIGYTF
cdr3_nt: TGCAGTGCTAGAGATCTTATAGGCTACACCTTC

d_call: .
clone_size: once
cdr3_length: 13
j_call: TRBJ1-5
v_call: TRBV30
cdr3_aa: CAWGLGSGQPQHF
cdr3_nt: TGTGCCTGGGGACTCGGATCCGGTCAGCCCCAGCATTTT

d_call: TRBD2
clone_size: .
cdr3_length: 14
j_call: TRBJ2-1
v_call: TRBV11-3
cdr3_aa: CASSPRTSGNEQFF
cdr3_nt: TGTGCCAGCAGCCCAAGGACTAGCGGGAATGAGCAGTTCTTC

d_call: .
clone_size: many
cdr3_length: 12
j_call: TRBJ2-4
v_call: TRBV12-5
cdr3_aa: CASGLRTSIQYF
cdr3_nt: TGTGCTAGTGGTTTGAGGACGAGCATTCAGTACTTC

d_call: .
clone_size: .
cdr3_length: 12
j_call: TRBJ2-7
v_call: TRBV7-2
cdr3_aa: CASSLLLGEQYF
cdr3_nt: TGTGCCAGCAGCCTCTTGCTGGGCGAGCAGTACTTC